This T cell receptor (beta chain) is from a study of glioma-infiltrating T cells after dendritic cell vaccination. Study-wide context: Dendritic cell vaccine was injected intradermally three times, biweekly. Study-level findings and limits: Complete blood and tumor specimen sets were limited to few patients.

A note on this clone: What it recognizes is unknown.

V lost 3 bases to trimming and J lost 5 bases, with 11 bases between them. Germline V lookup: CDR1 MNHEY, CDR2 SVGAGI. The CDR3 sequence is 14 residues long. The primer mix had 60 V beta and 13 J beta primers. The method was immunoSEQ multiplex PCR; TCRdb's version includes in-frame clones alone and lacks a portion of them. This sample yields fewer than 30,000 clones, of which roughly nine tenths are seen a single time; 2.5% to 3.5% belongs to the top ten. Sample time point: after dendritic cell vaccination, including at tumor progression/relapse. All glioblastoma patients lacked an isocitrate dehydrogenase mutation.

This clonotype was obtained from a human donor with glioblastoma. V gene TRBV6-5 combines with J gene TRBJ2-1; tentatively, D is TRBD2 (6 bases). Sample: blood, taken after dendritic cell vaccination. CDR3 residues: CASSYAGSHNEQFF. The CDR3 coding sequence is TGTGCCAGCAGTTATGCGGGGAGCCACAATGAGCAGTTCTTC.